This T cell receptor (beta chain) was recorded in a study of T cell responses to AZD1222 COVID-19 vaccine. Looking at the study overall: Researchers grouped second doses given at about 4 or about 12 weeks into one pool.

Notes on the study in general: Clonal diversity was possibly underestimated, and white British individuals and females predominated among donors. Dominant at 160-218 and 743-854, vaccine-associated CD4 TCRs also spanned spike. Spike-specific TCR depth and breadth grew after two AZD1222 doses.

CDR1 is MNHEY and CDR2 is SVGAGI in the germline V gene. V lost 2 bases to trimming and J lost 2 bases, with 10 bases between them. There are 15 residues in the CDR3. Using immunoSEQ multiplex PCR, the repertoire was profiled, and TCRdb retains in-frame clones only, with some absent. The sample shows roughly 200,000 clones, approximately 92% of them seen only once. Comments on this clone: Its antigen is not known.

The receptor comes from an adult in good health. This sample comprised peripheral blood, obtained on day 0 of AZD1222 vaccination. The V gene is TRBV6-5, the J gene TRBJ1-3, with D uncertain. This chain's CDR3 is CASSYDGLTGNTIYF. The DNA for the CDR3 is TGTGCCAGCAGTTACGATGGGCTTACTGGAAACACCATATATTTT.